Listed here are 13 T cell receptor beta chains from one sample, sequenced in a study of blood T cells in healthy people across ages (dated by TCRdb to the mid-2010s). The protocol used for the library was 5' RACE. The sequencing machine was an Illumina HiSeq 2500. A second PCR of roughly 7 to 11 cycles was performed with a sample-barcoded 5' primer and a J-beta primer mix. Using fastp at Q25 and MiXCR, TCRdb reprocessed the public reads and kept productive beta chains. Rows with a matching CDR3 protein are joined into one entry that keeps the most common DNA and genes. A total of hundreds of thousands of distinct CDR3 sequences appear in this sample, 56% of them only once. The top ten clones comprise 25% to 30% of the sample. Sequencing was carried out using blood. These receptors were taken from a man aged 40-49 years in good health.

The count of this clonotype is one. The chain is built from TRBV28 and TRBJ2-6, with 7 bases matching TRBD1. The V gene's germline CDR1 is MDHEN and CDR2 SYDVKM. V was pared by 5 bases and J by 0 bases, with 10 bases of the junction left unmatched. This CDR3 is 18 amino acids long. The CDR3 sequence: CASSTRGQIISGANVLTF. The CDR3 bases are TGTGCCAGCAGTACCAGGGGACAGATCATCTCTGGGGCCAACGTCCTGACTTTC. Looking up the rest from reference TRBV28 and TRBJ2-6 gives the full variable domain: DVKVTQSSRYLVKRTGEKVFLECVQDMDHENMFWYRQDPGLGLRLIYFSYDVKMKEKGDIPEGYSVSREKKERFSLILESASTNQTSMYLCASSTRGQIISGANVLTFGAGSRLTVL.

This clonotype came up a few times. This chain joins TRBV20-1 and TRBJ1-1; TRBD1 might be the D (6 bases). CDR1 and CDR2 from the germline V gene are DFQATT and SNEGSKA (reference sequence). This CDR3 spans 12 amino acids. Between the trimmed V and J ends, which lost 3 bases and 4 bases, there was a span of 9 bases. The CDR3 DNA follows: TGCAGTGCTAGTGCAGGGGTCACTGAAGCTTTCTTT. Translated: CSASAGVTEAFF.

This clonotype was seen more than once but under ten times. This chain joins TRBV5-6 and TRBJ2-3, with TRBD2 matching 8 bases. V dropped 4 bases and J dropped 1; count of bases not matched to a gene: 8. Germline CDR1 is SGHDT and CDR2 is YYEEEE. There are 16 residues in the CDR3. This CDR3 is CASSRGGQIRTDTQYF. The CDR3 region has the DNA TGTGCCAGCAGCCGGGGGGGCCAGATACGCACAGATACGCAGTATTTT.

The table lists this clonotype with a few counts. The V gene is TRBV7-2, the J gene TRBJ2-3; the match to TRBD1 covers 9 bases. CDR1 and CDR2 (germline): SGHTA, FQGNSA. Trimming took 5 bases from V and 6 from J; bases not matched to a gene: 12. This CDR3 contains 16 residues. The CDR3 sequence is CASSTIWGQGSDTQYF. The CDR3 nucleotides read TGTGCCAGCAGCACCATCTGGGGACAGGGATCCGATACGCAGTATTTT.

The chain uses TRBV7-3 and TRBJ2-1; 9 nucleotides agree with TRBD1. V lost 5 bases, J lost 6 bases, and 8 bases stayed unmatched. Germline loops: CDR1 SGHTA, CDR2 FQGTGA. CDR3 length equals 15 residues. The CDR3: CASSVTGTGFNEQFF. The DNA of the CDR3 is TGTGCCAGCAGCGTCACCGGGACAGGGTTCAATGAGCAGTTCTTC.

The chain carries TRBV20-1 and TRBJ2-5, with 10 bases matching TRBD2. Trimming at V came to 6 bases and at J to 4 bases, leaving 11 bases not matched to a gene. The CDR3 consists of 15 residues. The germline V gene encodes CDR1 DFQATT and CDR2 SNEGSKA (reference sequence). This CDR3 reads CSAALAGVLGETQYF. DNA of the CDR3: TGCAGTGCCGCCCTAGCGGGAGTGTTAGGAGAGACCCAGTACTTC.

The chain couples TRBV20-1 to TRBJ2-1, with 10 bases lining up with TRBD2. V was clipped by 8 bases and J by 8 bases; unmatched bases: 18. The CDR3 is 16 residues long. CDR1 and CDR2 from the germline V gene are DFQATT and SNEGSKA (reference sequence). The CDR3 region is CSHRSSRAGGPHEQFF. DNA of the CDR3: TGCAGTCATAGGTCAAGCCGAGCGGGGGGGCCCCATGAGCAGTTCTTC.

This clonotype has more than one count but fewer than ten. V usage is TRBV12-3 or TRBV12-4 and J usage is TRBJ1-2, with D possibly being TRBD1 (5 bases). Trimming left V 5 bases short and J 8 bases short, with 9 bases between. The CDR3 is made up of 11 amino acids. The CDR3 reads CASSAREGYTF. As DNA, the CDR3 is TGTGCCAGCAGTGCCAGGGAAGGCTACACCTTC.

V usage is TRBV7-6 and J usage is TRBJ2-1, with TRBD1 identical over 7 bases. There are 14 residues in the CDR3. After removal of 1 base from V and 9 bases from J, the junction contained 6 bases not matched to a gene. Germline loops: CDR1 SGHVS, CDR2 FNYEAQ. The CDR3 nucleotides are TGTGCCAGCAGCTTAGGACAGGGCTGGAGTGAGCAGTTCTTC. Its protein product is CASSLGQGWSEQFF.

This clonotype was seen once. J is TRBJ2-3 and V is TRBV19; D remains ambiguous. V was shortened by 6 bases and J by 2 bases, with 12 bases between the two germline ends. The V gene's germline CDR1 is LNHDA and CDR2 SQIVND (reference sequence). The CDR3 is 14 amino acids. The CDR3 reads CASRITETTDTQYF. The CDR3 nucleotides are TGTGCCAGTAGGATAACGGAGACCACAGATACGCAGTATTTT.

This rearrangement joins TRBV27 to TRBJ1-4; 7 bases fit TRBD1. Germline V lookup: CDR1 MNHEY, CDR2 SMNVEV (reference sequence). The V segment lost 5 bases and the J segment 8 bases; nucleotides outside the gene matches: 8. The CDR3 sequence is 14 residues long. CDR3 bases: TGTGCCAGCAGTCTTCTCCAGACAGGGGAAAAACTGTTTTTT. As protein: CASSLLQTGEKLFF.

In this sample, this clonotype turned up many times. The V gene is TRBV4-3, the J gene TRBJ2-1; D is uncertain. Trimming took 2 bases from V and 9 from J, leaving 8 bases between them. The CDR3 totals 12 residues. The germline V gene has CDR1 LGHNA and CDR2 YSLEER. In DNA form, the CDR3 reads TGCGCCAGCAGCCAAACGACTGGTGAGCAGTTCTTC. Translating it yields CASSQTTGEQFF.

This clonotype showed up just a few times. The chain joins TRBV28 to TRBJ1-4; 7 bases map to TRBD1. This CDR3 spans 14 amino acids. Losses at the gene ends were 4 bases for V and 8 bases for J; bases not matched to a gene: 7. The germline V gene has CDR1 MDHEN and CDR2 SYDVKM. The chain's CDR3 is CASSSQGRGEKLFF. The CDR3 nucleotides are TGTGCCAGCAGTTCACAGGGGAGAGGCGAAAAACTGTTTTTT.